This T cell receptor beta chain appears in the sequencing data of a study of control samples from healthy donors and cancer patients. Produced via immunoSEQ multiplex PCR; TCRdb's table is partial and in-frame only. Among about 170,000 clones listed, more than 90% were seen once. CDR1 LGHDT and CDR2 YNNKEL come from the germline V gene (reference sequence). The V and J ends lost 0 bases and 6 bases, in that order; junction bases with no gene match: 5. The CDR3 consists of 15 residues. The sample comprised blood. V gene TRBV3-1 (or the pseudogene TRBV3-2) combines with J gene TRBJ2-7, with 10 bases lining up with TRBD2. The receptor comes from a middle-aged woman in good health. CDR3 in amino acids: CASSQDGAGGPEQYF. The CDR3 DNA reads as TGTGCCAGCAGCCAAGATGGAGCGGGGGGGCCCGAGCAGTACTTC.